One T cell receptor (beta chain) is described in this entry. Its antigen is unknown. Assay: immunoSEQ multiplex PCR; the TCRdb copy retains only in-frame clones and omits some. The sample records fewer than 2.5 million clones, over 85% being singletons. The entry originates in a study of shared clonotypes between healthy human individuals. Researchers partitioned CD4+ cells into CD45RA+ naive and CD45RA-negative memory subsets. Study results and limitations: Around 5% of naive CD4 clonotypes were shared across four donors.

Sequenced input: naive CD4+ T cells from PBMCs. Described subset: CD45RA+ positively selected. The source of this sequence is a man aged 18 to 35 in good health. Some clones in this sample may be carry-over from other donors' samples.

The CDR3 DNA reads as TGTGCCAGCAGTAACCTCAGGGTGGAAAAACTGTTTTTT. Translation: CASSNLRVEKLFF. The chain links TRBV28 to TRBJ1-4; tentative D call: TRBD1 (5 bases). CDR3 length equals 13 residues. Germline V gene data show CDR1 as MDHEN and CDR2 as SYDVKM. V lost 5 bases and J 8 bases, leaving 12 bases between the germline ends.